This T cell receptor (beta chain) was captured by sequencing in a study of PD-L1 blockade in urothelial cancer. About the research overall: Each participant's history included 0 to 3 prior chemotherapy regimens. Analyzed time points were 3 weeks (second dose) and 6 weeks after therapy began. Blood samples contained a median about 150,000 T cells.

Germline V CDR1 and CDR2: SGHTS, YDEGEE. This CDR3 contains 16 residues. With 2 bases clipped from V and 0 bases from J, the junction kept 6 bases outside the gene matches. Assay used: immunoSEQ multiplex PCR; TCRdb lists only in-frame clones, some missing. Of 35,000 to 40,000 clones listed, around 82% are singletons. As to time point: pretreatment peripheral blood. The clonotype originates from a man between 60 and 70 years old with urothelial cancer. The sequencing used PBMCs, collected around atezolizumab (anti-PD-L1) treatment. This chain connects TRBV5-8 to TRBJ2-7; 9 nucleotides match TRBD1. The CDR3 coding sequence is TGTGCCAGCAGCTTATACGGGACAGGGAGCTCCTACGAGCAGTACTTC. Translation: CASSLYGTGSSYEQYF.